Listed here are 20 T cell receptor beta chains from one sample, sequenced in a study of T cells in Graves' hyperthyroidism and ophthalmopathy. Using RNA transcripts as the source, TCR beta CDR3 regions were amplified. A first-round RT-PCR of the TCR CDR3 used the HTBI primer set. In TCRdb, the multiplex PCR reads were re-called with MiXCR into one record per CDR3 protein. The table has roughly 700,000 distinct CDR3 sequences, roughly a third seen once; the top ten hold less than 40%. Input material: blood. These receptors were taken from a woman between 40 and 55 years old with Graves' hyperthyroidism.

The genes are TRBV30 and TRBJ1-1, with D unclear. The V gene's germline CDR1 is GTSNPN and CDR2 SVGIG (reference sequence). The CDR3 runs to 12 residues. V lost 3 bases and J lost 8, with 13 bases in between. The CDR3 spells CAWRRLQNEAFF. The DNA for the CDR3 is TGTGCCTGGAGACGGCTACAGAACGAAGCTTTCTTT.

The chain joins TRBV9 to TRBJ1-3; D gene uncertain. V lost 7 bases to trimming and J lost 0 bases, with 14 bases between them. The germline CDR1 and CDR2 sequences are SGDLS and YYNGEE. The CDR3 contains 15 residues. CDR3 region: CASSPQQTSGNTIYF. DNA for the CDR3: TGTGCCAGCTCCCCCCAACAGACCTCTGGAAACACCATATATTTT.

About this clonotype: The junction departs from germline at one end; a sequencing error may be responsible. The chain carries TRBV7-9 and TRBJ1-5, with 10 nucleotides matching TRBD1. The CDR3 runs 15 residues. The germline V gene has CDR1 SEHNR and CDR2 FQNEAQ (reference sequence). The CDR3 spells CATSKTGGGNQPQHF. CDR3 sequence (DNA): TGTGCCACCAGCAAGACAGGGGGCGGCAATCAGCCCCAGCATTTT.

The chain uses TRBV7-2 and TRBJ1-2, with TRBD1 matching over 11 bases. The CDR3 is 14 residues long. Trimming took 3 bases from V and 5 from J; bases not matched to a gene: 2. Germline V gene sequence: CDR1 SGHTA, CDR2 FQGNSA. CDR3 sequence (DNA): TGTGCCAGCAGCTTGGACAGGGGGCGGTATGGCTACACCTTC. Its protein product is CASSLDRGRYGYTF.

This clonotype was counted between two and nine times. CDR3 region: CASSLDRTGMTSYGYTF. For the CDR3, the DNA is TGCGCCAGCAGCTTGGACAGGACAGGGATGACCAGCTATGGCTACACCTTC. The chain joins TRBV5-1 to TRBJ1-2, with 8 bases identical to TRBD1. CDR1 SGHRS and CDR2 YFSETQ come from the germline V gene. CDR3 length equals 17 residues. After removal of 0 bases from V and 4 bases from J, the junction contained 11 bases not matched to a gene.

The chain couples TRBV5-4 to TRBJ2-5, with a possible D match to TRBD1 (5 bases). The germline V gene encodes CDR1 SGHNT and CDR2 YYREEE (reference sequence). This CDR3 has 15 amino acids. V lost 5 bases, J lost 1 base, and 15 bases lay in between. Here the CDR3 DNA reads TGTGCCAGCAGAAAAGTGGGGCAGATCCAAGAGACCCAGTACTTC. Translation gives CASRKVGQIQETQYF. Drawing the rest from reference TRBV5-4 and TRBJ2-5, the complete variable domain is ETGVTQSPTHLIKTRGQQVTLRCSSQSGHNTVSWYQQALGQGPQFIFQYYREEENGRGNFPPRFSGLQFPNYSSELNVNALELDDSALYLCASRKVGQIQETQYFGPGTRLLVL.

This clonotype was seen only once. One junction end disagrees with the germline gene, perhaps due to a read error. The chain couples TRBV7-2 to TRBJ1-6; D gene unclear. Germline-derived CDR1 and CDR2 are SGHTA and FQGNSA. CDR3 length: 12 amino acids. The CDR3: CAGSLADSPLHF. In DNA, the CDR3 is TGTGCCGGCAGCTTGGCCGATTCACCCCTCCACTTT.

This clonotype was observed many times. The chain is built from TRBV10-3 and TRBJ2-7; 8 bases match TRBD1. CDR1 and CDR2 from the germline V gene are ENHRY and SYGVKD. This CDR3 has 14 amino acids. The V segment lost 8 bases and the J segment 3 bases; nucleotides outside the gene matches: 9. CDR3 coding DNA: TGTGCCATCGCGACACAGGGGGGAGACTACGAGCAGTACTTC. It yields the protein CAIATQGGDYEQYF.

About this clonotype: One end of the junction fails to match germline, which may point to a read error. The V and J genes are TRBV7-9 and TRBJ1-1, with D perhaps TRBD1 (6 bases). The CDR3 is 15 amino acids. Germline CDR1 reads SEHNR; CDR2 reads FQNEAQ (reference sequence). The CDR3 region has the DNA TGTGCCAGCGGCTTAACGGCAGGGGCGAACACTGAAGCTTTCTTT. Translated: CASGLTAGANTEAFF.

V usage is TRBV19 and J usage is TRBJ2-2, with D maybe TRBD1 (6 bases). CDR3 length equals 18 residues. V shed 3 bases and J shed 4 bases, with 21 bases lying between them. Germline CDR1 and CDR2: LNHDA and SQIVND (reference sequence). In DNA form, the CDR3 reads TGTGCCAGTAGTATCCGGTTGGGATCAGGGGTAGGCACCGGGGAGCTGTTTTTT. Translation: CASSIRLGSGVGTGELFF.

With respect to this clonotype: The conserved phenylalanine or tryptophan is not found at the CDR3 terminus, so this likely reflects a read error. The V call is TRBV7-3, the J call TRBJ1-1, with a possible D match to TRBD1 (6 bases). Germline V lookup: CDR1 SGHTA, CDR2 FQGTGA. CDR3 size: 15 residues. The CDR3 sequence is CASGLTGTGTHEAFL. The CDR3 DNA reads as TGTGCCAGCGGCTTAACGGGCACAGGGACTCATGAAGCTTTCCTT.

This clonotype has just a few counts. The chain couples TRBV20-1 to TRBJ1-6; tentative D call: TRBD1 (6 bases). CDR1 DFQATT and CDR2 SNEGSKA come from the germline V gene (reference sequence). The CDR3 consists of 16 residues. Trimming shortened V by 2 bases and J by 6 bases, and 17 bases separated the two germline ends. The CDR3 sequence: CSARSRGGSPNSPLHF. CDR3 bases: TGCAGTGCTAGATCCCGAGGGGGGTCCCCTAATTCACCCCTCCACTTT.

The rearrangement joins TRBV25-1 to TRBJ1-2; D is perhaps TRBD1 (5 bases). Germline V CDR1 and CDR2: MGHDK, SYGVNS. This CDR3 has 15 residues. Deletions cut 5 bases from V and 4 bases from J, with 17 bases between. The CDR3 spells CASSFLGTRGYGYTF. The DNA of the CDR3 is TGTGCCAGCAGTTTCCTCGGGACGAGGGGCTATGGCTACACCTTC.

This clonotype was found many times. This chain links TRBV7-2 with TRBJ1-3; D call uncertain. There are 15 residues in the CDR3. Germline loops: CDR1 SGHTA, CDR2 FQGNSA. Trimming cost V 4 bases and J 0 bases, with 10 bases left between them. DNA for the CDR3: TGTGCCAGCAGCTCCGACGGGAACTCTGGAAACACCATATATTTT. Its translation is CASSSDGNSGNTIYF.

V is TRBV24-1 and J is TRBJ2-3; no definite D call. The CDR3 runs to 15 residues. V lost 6 bases to trimming and J lost 2 bases, with 14 bases between them. Germline lookup yields CDR1 KGHDR and CDR2 SFDVKD. CDR3 in amino acids: CATSPGAGPTDTQYF. The CDR3 DNA reads TGTGCCACCAGTCCAGGTGCAGGTCCCACAGATACGCAGTATTTT.

The chain uses TRBV20-1 and TRBJ2-5, with TRBD2 as a possible D gene (6 bases). Germline V CDR1 and CDR2: DFQATT, SNEGSKA (reference sequence). V lost 3 bases to trimming and J lost 5 bases, with 13 bases between them. The length of the CDR3 is 13 residues. The CDR3 DNA follows: TGCAGTGCTAGGTCTGCGGGAACGGAGACCCAGTACTTC. Translating it yields CSARSAGTETQYF.

The chain uses TRBV20-1 and TRBJ1-3; a possible D gene is TRBD1 (5 bases). The CDR3 totals 14 residues. Germline V gene sequence: CDR1 DFQATT, CDR2 SNEGSKA (reference sequence). The germline V and J ends were trimmed by 6 bases and 2 bases, with 14 bases remaining between them. The CDR3 nucleotides are TGCAGTGCCCACGACGAAGGGGCTGGAAACACCATATATTTT. Amino acids: CSAHDEGAGNTIYF.

The chain combines TRBV6-5 with TRBJ2-2; possible D gene TRBD2, 6 bases. Trimming left V 3 bases short and J 6 bases short, with 8 bases between. The CDR3 consists of 13 residues. Per the germline V gene, CDR1 is MNHEY and CDR2 is SVGAGI. In DNA, the CDR3 is TGTGCCAGCAGTTATACGGGGGCCGGGGAGCTGTTTTTT. Translating gives CASSYTGAGELFF.

This clonotype has just a few counts. The CDR3 protein is CASSSRDSRREQYF. CDR3 in DNA: TGCGCCAGCAGCTCCCGGGACAGTCGAAGGGAGCAGTACTTC. This chain uses TRBV5-1 with TRBJ2-7, with 7 bases fitting TRBD1. The CDR3 covers 14 residues. The V and J ends lost 3 bases and 7 bases, in that order; junction bases with no gene match: 10. Germline V gene lookup returns CDR1 SGHRS and CDR2 YFSETQ. The variable domain in full, completed from reference TRBV5-1 and TRBJ2-7, reads KAGVTQTPRYLIKTRGQQVTLSCSPISGHRSVSWYQQTPGQGLQFLFEYFSETQRNKGNFPGRFSGRQFSNSRSEMNVSTLELGDSALYLCASSSRDSRREQYFGPGTRLTVT.

The rearrangement joins TRBV11-1 to TRBJ2-5; D gene uncertain. Trimming cost V 5 bases and J 5 bases, with 9 bases left between them. Germline loops: CDR1 SGHAT, CDR2 FQDESV (reference sequence). This CDR3 contains 12 residues. DNA of the CDR3: TGTGCCAGCAGCGTTGATAGGGAGACCCAGTACTTC. Protein sequence: CASSVDRETQYF.